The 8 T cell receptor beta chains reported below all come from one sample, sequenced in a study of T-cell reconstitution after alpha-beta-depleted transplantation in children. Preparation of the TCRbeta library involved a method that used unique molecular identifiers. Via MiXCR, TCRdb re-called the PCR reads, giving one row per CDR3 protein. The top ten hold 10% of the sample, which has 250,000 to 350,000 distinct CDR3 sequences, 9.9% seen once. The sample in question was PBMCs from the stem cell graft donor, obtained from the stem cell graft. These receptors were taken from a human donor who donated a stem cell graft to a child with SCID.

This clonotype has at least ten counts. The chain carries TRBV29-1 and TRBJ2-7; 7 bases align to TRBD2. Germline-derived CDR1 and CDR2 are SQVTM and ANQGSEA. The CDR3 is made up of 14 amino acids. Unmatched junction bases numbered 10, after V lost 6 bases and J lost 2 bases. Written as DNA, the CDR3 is TGCAGCGTCATGGGGGGGACGTCTGCCTACGAGCAGTACTTC. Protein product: CSVMGGTSAYEQYF.

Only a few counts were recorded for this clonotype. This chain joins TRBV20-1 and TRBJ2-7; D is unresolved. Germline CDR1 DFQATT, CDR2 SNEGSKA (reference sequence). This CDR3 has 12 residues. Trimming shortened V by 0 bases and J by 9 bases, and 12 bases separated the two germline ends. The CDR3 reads CSARDLDLVQYF. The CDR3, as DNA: TGCAGTGCTAGAGATCTAGATCTAGTGCAGTACTTC.

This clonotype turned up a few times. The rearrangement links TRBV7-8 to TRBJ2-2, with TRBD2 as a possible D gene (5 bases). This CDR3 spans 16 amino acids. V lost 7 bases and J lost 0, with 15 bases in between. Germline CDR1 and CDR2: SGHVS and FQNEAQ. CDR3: CASTRGFDANTGELFF. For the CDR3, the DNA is TGTGCCAGCACCCGGGGATTTGATGCGAACACCGGGGAGCTGTTTTTT.

For the CDR3, the DNA is TGTGCCAGTAGTATTACCAGGGGAGAGACCCAGTACTTC. It translates to CASSITRGETQYF. The chain links TRBV19 to TRBJ2-5, with a possible D match to TRBD1 (6 bases). Trimming took off 3 bases at V and 4 bases at J, with 9 bases between the two ends. The CDR3 is made up of 13 amino acids. Germline CDR1 reads LNHDA; CDR2 reads SQIVND (reference sequence).

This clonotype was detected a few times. CDR3 DNA sequence: TGCAGCGTTGAGGGAAAAAACTACGAGCAGTACTTC. Residues: CSVEGKNYEQYF. This rearrangement joins TRBV29-1 to TRBJ2-7; no clear D. Germline CDR1 reads SQVTM; CDR2 reads ANQGSEA. Between the trimmed V and J ends, which lost 3 bases and 3 bases, there was a span of 9 bases. This CDR3 comprises 12 residues.

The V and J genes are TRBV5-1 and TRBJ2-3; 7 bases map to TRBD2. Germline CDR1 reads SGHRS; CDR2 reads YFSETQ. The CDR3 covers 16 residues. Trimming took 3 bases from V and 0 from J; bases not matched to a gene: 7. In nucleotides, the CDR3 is TGCGCCAGCAGCTCGAATCTGCGGGGGAGCACAGATACGCAGTATTTT. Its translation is CASSSNLRGSTDTQYF. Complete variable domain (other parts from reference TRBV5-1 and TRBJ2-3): KAGVTQTPRYLIKTRGQQVTLSCSPISGHRSVSWYQQTPGQGLQFLFEYFSETQRNKGNFPGRFSGRQFSNSRSEMNVSTLELGDSALYLCASSSNLRGSTDTQYFGPGTRLTVL.

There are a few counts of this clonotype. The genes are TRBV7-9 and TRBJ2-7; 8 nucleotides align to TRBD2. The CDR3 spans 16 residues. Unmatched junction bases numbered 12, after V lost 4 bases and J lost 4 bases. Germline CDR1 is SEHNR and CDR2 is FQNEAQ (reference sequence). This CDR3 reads CASSSISGVAGYEQYF. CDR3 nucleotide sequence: TGTGCCAGCAGCTCGATTTCAGGGGTAGCGGGATACGAGCAGTACTTC.

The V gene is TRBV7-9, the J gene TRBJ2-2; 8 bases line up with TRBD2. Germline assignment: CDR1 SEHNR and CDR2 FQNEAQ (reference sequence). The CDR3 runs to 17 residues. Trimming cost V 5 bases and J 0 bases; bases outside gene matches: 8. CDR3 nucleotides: TGTGCCAGCAGCCCTAGAGCGGGACTAGCGAACACCGGGGAGCTGTTTTTT. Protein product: CASSPRAGLANTGELFF.